These T cell receptor beta chains were read from a single sample in a study of identical twins. TCRdb reprocessed the 5' RACE reads with MiXCR, giving one entry per CDR3 protein. The sample lists about 210,000 distinct CDR3 sequences, around 10% occurring once. The specimen sequenced was memory (CD45RO+) T cells sorted from blood. The source of these receptors is a woman between 18 and 29 years old in good health. CDR3s leave out the opening cysteine and the closing phenylalanine or tryptophan.

TRBV10-3 12 AISESISSDTQY
TRBV27 12 ASSFPGGNTEAF
TRBV7-2 11 ASSLVGTGTQY
TRBV20-1 15 SAMAPPGLNLKETQY
TRBV27 12 ASSLAQTRGGQF
TRBV3-1 14 ASGAGQTLTNTEAF
TRBV10-3 10 AISDWDSPLH
TRBV6-5 14 ASSYSGQGGAYEQY
TRBV6-2/TRBV6-3 12 ASFPSGRMVEQF
TRBV7-6 16 ASSLEGGLDKSYNEQF
TRBV5-1 13 ASSLLAEISYEQY
TRBV19 12 ASSLSYNYNEQF
TRBV20-1 11 SARNDPNQPQH
TRBV7-2 10 ASSKGADTQY
TRBV5-1 9 ASSWDRLQF
TRBV6-5 14 ASSSAGGRWLNEQF
TRBV9 15 ASSPGPGLGINYGYT
TRBV7-3 11 ASSLSVKDTQY
TRBV20-1 14 SASNPVDMGMGGYT
TRBV5-1 12 ASSTGTGVEGYT
TRBV27 13 ASKVMASGTYEQY
TRBV5-6 15 ASSSKGMGSHDQPQH
TRBV6-2/TRBV6-3 12 ASIQDGTSYGYT
TRBV29-1 13 NFRGGQGDTGELF
TRBV7-2 11 ASSLYSHQPQH
TRBV2 12 ASSDLVGSGEQF
TRBV6-1 13 ASSEVDRVAYEQY
TRBV7-9 14 ASSLTSGPPQETQY
TRBV6-1 16 ASSVRGAGSSGTDTQY
TRBV24-1 15 ATSDPGPIPTTDTQY
TRBV15 13 ATSKHRGGSGELF
TRBV18 14 ASSPGTSWAKNIQY
TRBV6-5 12 ASSYRASGNEQF
TRBV11-2 12 ASSPTPEVNEQY
TRBV12-3/TRBV12-4 12 ASCSQGGISPLH
TRBV6-6 10 ASSYVGYEAF